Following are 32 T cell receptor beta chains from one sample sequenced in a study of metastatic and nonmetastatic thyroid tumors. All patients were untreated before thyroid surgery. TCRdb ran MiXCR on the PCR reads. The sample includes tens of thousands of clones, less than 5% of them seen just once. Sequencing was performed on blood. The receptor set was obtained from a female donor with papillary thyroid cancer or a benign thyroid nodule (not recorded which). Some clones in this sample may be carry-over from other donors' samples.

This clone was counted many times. CDR3 loop: CASSSRDREYNEQFF. CDR3 in DNA: TGCGCCAGCAGCTCCCGGGACAGGGAATACAATGAGCAGTTCTTC. The J gene is TRBJ2-1, the V gene TRBV5-1, with 9 bases fitting TRBD1. Germline V lookup: CDR1 SGHRS, CDR2 YFSETQ. The CDR3 extends over 15 amino acids. With V trimmed by 3 bases and J by 4 bases, 5 bases remained unmatched.

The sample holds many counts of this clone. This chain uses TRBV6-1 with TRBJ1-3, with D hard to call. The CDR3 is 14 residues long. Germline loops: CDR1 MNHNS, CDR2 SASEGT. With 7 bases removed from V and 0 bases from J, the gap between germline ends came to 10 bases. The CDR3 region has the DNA TGTGCCAGCACGTCAGCGAGCTCTGGAAACACCATATATTTT. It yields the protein CASTSASSGNTIYF.

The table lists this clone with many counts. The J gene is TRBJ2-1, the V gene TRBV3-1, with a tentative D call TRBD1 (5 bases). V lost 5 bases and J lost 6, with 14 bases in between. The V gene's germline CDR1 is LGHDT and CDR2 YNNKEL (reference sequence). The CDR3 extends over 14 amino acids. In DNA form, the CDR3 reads TGTGCCAGCAGCTATACAGGATCGGGCAATGAGCAGTTCTTC. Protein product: CASSYTGSGNEQFF.

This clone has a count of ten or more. The CDR3 here is CASSLATGNYGYTF. In DNA form, the CDR3 reads TGCGCCAGCAGCTTGGCGACAGGGAACTATGGCTACACCTTC. The rearrangement links TRBV5-1 to TRBJ1-2, with 7 bases aligning to TRBD1. V was pared by 0 bases and J by 2 bases, with 1 base of the junction left unmatched. This CDR3 comprises 14 residues. Germline assignment: CDR1 SGHRS and CDR2 YFSETQ.

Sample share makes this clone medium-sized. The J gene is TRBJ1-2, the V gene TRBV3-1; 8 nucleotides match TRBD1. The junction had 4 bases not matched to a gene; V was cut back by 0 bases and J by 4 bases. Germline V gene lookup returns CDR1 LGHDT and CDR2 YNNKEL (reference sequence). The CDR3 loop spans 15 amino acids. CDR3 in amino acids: CASSQDDGTGYGYTF. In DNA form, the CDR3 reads TGTGCCAGCAGCCAAGATGACGGGACAGGCTATGGCTACACCTTC.

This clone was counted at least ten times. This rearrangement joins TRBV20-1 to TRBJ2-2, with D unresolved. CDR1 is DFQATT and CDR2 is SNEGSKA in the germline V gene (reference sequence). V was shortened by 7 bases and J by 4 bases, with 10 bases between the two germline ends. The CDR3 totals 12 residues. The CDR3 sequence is CSGIVRTGELFF. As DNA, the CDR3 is TGCAGTGGGATAGTGCGCACCGGGGAGCTGTTTTTT.

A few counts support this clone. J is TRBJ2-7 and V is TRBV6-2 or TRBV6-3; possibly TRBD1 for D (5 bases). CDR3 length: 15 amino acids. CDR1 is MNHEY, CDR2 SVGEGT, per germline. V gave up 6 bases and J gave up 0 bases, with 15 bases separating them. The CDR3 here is CASRNTARDSYEQYF. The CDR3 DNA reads TGTGCCAGCAGAAATACAGCCAGGGACTCCTACGAGCAGTACTTC.

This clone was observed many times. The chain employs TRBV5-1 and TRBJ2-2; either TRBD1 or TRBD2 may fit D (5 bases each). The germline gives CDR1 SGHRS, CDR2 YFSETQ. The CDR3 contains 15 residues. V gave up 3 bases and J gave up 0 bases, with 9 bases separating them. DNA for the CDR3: TGCGCCAGCAGCTGGGGGACGCCGAACACCGGGGAGCTGTTTTTT. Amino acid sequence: CASSWGTPNTGELFF. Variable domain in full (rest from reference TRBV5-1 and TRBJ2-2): KAGVTQTPRYLIKTRGQQVTLSCSPISGHRSVSWYQQTPGQGLQFLFEYFSETQRNKGNFPGRFSGRQFSNSRSEMNVSTLELGDSALYLCASSWGTPNTGELFFGEGSRLTVL.

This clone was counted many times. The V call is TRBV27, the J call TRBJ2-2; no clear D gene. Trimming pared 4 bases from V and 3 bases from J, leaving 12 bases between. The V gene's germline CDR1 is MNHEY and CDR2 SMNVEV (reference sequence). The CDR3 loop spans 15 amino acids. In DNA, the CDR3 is TGTGCCAGCAGTTCTCTAGTCGGGTACACCGGGGAGCTGTTTTTT. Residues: CASSSLVGYTGELFF.

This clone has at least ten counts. CDR3 residues: CASSPTRDTQYF. CDR3 DNA sequence: TGTGCCAGCAGTCCTACTCGGGATACGCAGTATTTT. The chain is built from TRBV12-3 or TRBV12-4 and TRBJ2-3; D gene unclear. This CDR3 has 12 amino acids. V lost 5 bases to trimming and J lost 6 bases, with 9 bases between them.

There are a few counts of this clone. CDR3 region: CASTSQGTGNYGYTF. The CDR3 DNA reads as TGTGCCAGCACCTCCCAAGGGACAGGGAACTATGGCTACACCTTC. The chain employs TRBV3-1 and TRBJ1-2; 9 bases align to TRBD1. CDR1 LGHDT and CDR2 YNNKEL come from the germline V gene (reference sequence). Trimming removed 7 bases from V and 2 bases from J; junction bases left unmatched: 8. The length of the CDR3 is 15 residues.

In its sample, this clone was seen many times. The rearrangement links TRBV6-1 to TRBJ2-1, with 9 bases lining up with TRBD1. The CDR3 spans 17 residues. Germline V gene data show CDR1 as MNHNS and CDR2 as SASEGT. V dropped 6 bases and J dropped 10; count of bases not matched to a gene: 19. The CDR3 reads CASSLKKYSGQGREQFF. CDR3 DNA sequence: TGTGCCAGCAGCCTGAAGAAGTATTCGGGACAGGGACGGGAGCAGTTCTTC.

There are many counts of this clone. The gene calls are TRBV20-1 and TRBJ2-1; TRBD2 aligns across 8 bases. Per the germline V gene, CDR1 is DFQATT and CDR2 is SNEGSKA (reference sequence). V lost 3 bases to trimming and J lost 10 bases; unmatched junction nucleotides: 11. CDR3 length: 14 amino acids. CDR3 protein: CSASPSGPRREQFF. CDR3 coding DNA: TGCAGTGCTAGCCCTAGCGGGCCCCGAAGGGAGCAGTTCTTC.

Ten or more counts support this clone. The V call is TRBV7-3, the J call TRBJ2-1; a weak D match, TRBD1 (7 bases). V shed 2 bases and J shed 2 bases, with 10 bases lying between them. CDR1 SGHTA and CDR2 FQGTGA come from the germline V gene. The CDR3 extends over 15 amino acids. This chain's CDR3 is CASSLQGGTYNEQFF. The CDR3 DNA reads TGTGCCAGCAGCTTACAGGGGGGTACCTACAATGAGCAGTTCTTC. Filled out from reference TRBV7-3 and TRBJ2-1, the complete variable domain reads GAGVSQTPSNKVTEKGKYVELRCDPISGHTALYWYRQSLGQGPEFLIYFQGTGAADDSGLPNDRFFAVRPEGSVSTLKIQRTERGDSAVYLCASSLQGGTYNEQFFGPGTRLTVL.

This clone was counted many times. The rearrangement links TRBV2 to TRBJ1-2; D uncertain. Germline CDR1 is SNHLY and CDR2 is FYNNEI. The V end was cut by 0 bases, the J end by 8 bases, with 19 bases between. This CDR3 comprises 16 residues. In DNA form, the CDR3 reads TGTGCCAGCAGTGAAGCGCGGTGGGTGGCCCCCTGGGGCTACACCTTC. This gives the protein CASSEARWVAPWGYTF.

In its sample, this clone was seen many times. CDR3 DNA: TGTGCCAGCAGCTTAGAGGCGGGGATTGTTACCTACGAGCAGTACTTC. Protein: CASSLEAGIVTYEQYF. V gene TRBV7-8 combines with J gene TRBJ2-7; perhaps TRBD2 as D (6 bases). CDR1 SGHVS and CDR2 FQNEAQ come from the germline V gene. The ends were cut back, 1 base at V and 2 bases at J, with 15 bases in the middle. This CDR3 contains 16 residues.

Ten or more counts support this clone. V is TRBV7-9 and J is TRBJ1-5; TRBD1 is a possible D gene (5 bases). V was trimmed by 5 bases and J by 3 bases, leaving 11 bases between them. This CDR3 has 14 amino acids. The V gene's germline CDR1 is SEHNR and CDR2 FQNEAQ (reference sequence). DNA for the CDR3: TGTGCCAGCAGCCCAACAGGCCCCAATCAGCCCCAGCATTTT. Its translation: CASSPTGPNQPQHF. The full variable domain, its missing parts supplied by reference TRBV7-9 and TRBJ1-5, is DTGVSQNPRHKITKRGQNVTFRCDPISEHNRLYWYRQTLGQGPEFLTYFQNEAQLEKSRLLSDRFSAERPKGSFSTLEIQRTEQGDSAMYLCASSPTGPNQPQHFGDGTRLSIL.

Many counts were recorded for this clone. CDR3 amino acids: CATNAGGRIQYF. The CDR3 DNA reads as TGTGCCACCAACGCAGGGGGCCGCATTCAGTACTTC. The chain joins TRBV24-1 to TRBJ2-4; 8 bases agree with TRBD1. Germline-derived CDR1 and CDR2 are KGHDR and SFDVKD. The J segment lost 9 bases and the V segment lost 8 bases, leaving 5 bases of the junction unmatched. CDR3 length: 12 amino acids.

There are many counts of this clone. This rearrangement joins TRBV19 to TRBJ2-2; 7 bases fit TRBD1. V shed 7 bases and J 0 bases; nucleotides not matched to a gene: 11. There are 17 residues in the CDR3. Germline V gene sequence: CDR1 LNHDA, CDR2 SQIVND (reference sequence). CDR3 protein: CASTLRTGTANTGELFF. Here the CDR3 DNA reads TGTGCCAGTACCCTCAGGACCGGGACAGCGAACACCGGGGAGCTGTTTTTT.

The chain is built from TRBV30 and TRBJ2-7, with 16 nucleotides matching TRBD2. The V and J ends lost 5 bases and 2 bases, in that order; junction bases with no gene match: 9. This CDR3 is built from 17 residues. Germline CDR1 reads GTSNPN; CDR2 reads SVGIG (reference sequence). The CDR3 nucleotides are TGTGCCTGGGGCAGGGGACTAGCGGGAGGGCCCCCCTACGAGCAGTACTTC. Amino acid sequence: CAWGRGLAGGPPYEQYF.

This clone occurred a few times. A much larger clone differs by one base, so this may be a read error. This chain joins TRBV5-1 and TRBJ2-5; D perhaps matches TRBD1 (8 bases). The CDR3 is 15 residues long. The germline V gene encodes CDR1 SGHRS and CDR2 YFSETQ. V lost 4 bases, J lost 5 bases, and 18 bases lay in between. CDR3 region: CASSEDRGGAETQYF. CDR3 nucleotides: TGCGCCAGCAGCGAAGACAGGGGAGGGGCGGAGACCCAGTACTTC. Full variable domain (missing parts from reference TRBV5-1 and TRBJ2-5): KAGVTQTPRYLIKTRGQQVTLSCSPISGHRSVSWYQQTPGQGLQFLFEYFSETQRNKGNFPGRFSGRQFSNSRSEMNVSTLELGDSALYLCASSEDRGGAETQYFGPGTRLLVL.

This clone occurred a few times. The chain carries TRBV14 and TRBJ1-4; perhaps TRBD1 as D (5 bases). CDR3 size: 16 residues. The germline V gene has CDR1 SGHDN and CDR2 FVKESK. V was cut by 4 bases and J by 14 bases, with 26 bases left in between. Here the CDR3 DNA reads TGTGCCAGCAGCCCTGTTGGGGGACCACCCTCGGCGAGCCTGTTTTTT. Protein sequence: CASSPVGGPPSASLFF.

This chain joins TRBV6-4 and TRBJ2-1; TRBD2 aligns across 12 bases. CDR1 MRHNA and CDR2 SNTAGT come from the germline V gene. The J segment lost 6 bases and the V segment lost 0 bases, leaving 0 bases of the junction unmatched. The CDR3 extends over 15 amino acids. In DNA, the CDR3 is TGTGCCAGCAGTGACTCGACTAGCGGGAGCAATGAGCAGTTCTTC. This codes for CASSDSTSGSNEQFF.

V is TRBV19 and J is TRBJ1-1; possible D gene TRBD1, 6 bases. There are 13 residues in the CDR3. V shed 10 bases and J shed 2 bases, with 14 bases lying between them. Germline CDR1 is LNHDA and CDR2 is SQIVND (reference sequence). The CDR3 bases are TGTGCCAACCAACAGGGCACTAACACTGAAGCTTTCTTT. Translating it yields CANQQGTNTEAFF.

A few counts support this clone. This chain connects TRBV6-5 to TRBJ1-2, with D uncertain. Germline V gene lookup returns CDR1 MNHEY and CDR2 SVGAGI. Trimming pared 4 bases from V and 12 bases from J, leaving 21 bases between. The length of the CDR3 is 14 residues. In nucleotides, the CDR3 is TGTGCCAGCAGTTCACAGTCCGGATGGTATGTCCACACCTTC. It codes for CASSSQSGWYVHTF.

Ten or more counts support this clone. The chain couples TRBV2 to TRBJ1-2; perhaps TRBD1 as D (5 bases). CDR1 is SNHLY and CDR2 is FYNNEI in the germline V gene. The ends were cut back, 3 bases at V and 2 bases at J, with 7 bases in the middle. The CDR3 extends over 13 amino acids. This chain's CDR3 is CASSERGNYGYTF. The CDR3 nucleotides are TGTGCCAGCAGTGAGCGGGGGAACTATGGCTACACCTTC. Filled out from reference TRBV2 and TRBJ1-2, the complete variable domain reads EPEVTQTPSHQVTQMGQEVILRCVPISNHLYFYWYRQILGQKVEFLVSFYNNEISEKSEIFDDQFSVERPDGSNFTLKIRSTKLEDSAMYFCASSERGNYGYTFGSGTRLTVV.

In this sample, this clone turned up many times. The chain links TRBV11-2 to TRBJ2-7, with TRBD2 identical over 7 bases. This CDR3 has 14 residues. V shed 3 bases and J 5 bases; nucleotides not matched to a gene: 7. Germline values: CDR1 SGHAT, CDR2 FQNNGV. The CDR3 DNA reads TGTGCCAGCAGCTTGGTTCGACTAGCCCACGAGCAGTACTTC. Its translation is CASSLVRLAHEQYF.

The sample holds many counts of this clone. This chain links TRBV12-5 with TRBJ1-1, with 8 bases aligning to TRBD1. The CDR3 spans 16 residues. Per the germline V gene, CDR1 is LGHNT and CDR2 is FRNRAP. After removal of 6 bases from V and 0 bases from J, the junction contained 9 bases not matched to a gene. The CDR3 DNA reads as TGTGCTAGTGGCAGAAGACAGGGGAGTTTGAACACTGAAGCTTTCTTT. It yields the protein CASGRRQGSLNTEAFF. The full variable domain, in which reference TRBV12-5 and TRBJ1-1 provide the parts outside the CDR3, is DARVTQTPRHKVTEMGQEVTMRCQPILGHNTVFWYRQTMMQGLELLAYFRNRAPLDDSGMPKDRFSAEMPDATLATLKIQPSEPRDSAVYFCASGRRQGSLNTEAFFGQGTRLTVV.

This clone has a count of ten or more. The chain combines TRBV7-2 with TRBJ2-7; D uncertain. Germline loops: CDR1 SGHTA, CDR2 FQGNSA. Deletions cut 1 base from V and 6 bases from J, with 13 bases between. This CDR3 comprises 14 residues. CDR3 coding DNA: TGTGCCAGCAGCTTAGTCACCTTTTACGGCGAGCAGTACTTC. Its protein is CASSLVTFYGEQYF.

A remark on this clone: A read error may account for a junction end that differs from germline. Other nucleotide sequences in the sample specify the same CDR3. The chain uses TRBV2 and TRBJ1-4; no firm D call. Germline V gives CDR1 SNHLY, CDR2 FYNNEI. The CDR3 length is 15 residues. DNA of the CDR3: TGTGCCAGCGGGCCCCAAGGCACCCCTTCCGAAAAGCTGTTTTTT. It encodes CASGPQGTPSEKLFF.

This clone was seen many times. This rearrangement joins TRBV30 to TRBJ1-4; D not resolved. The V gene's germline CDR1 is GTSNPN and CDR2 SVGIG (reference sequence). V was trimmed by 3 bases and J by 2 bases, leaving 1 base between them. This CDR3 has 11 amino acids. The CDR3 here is CAWSTNEKLFF. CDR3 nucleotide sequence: TGTGCCTGGAGCACTAATGAAAAACTGTTTTTT.

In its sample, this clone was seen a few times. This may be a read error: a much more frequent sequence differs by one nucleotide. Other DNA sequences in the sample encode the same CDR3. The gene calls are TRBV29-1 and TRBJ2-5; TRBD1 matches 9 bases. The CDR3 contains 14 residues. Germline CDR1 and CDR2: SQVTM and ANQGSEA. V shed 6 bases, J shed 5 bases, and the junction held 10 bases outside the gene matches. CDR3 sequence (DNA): TGCAGCGTGGGAGGGACAGGGTGGTGGGAGACCCAGTACTTC. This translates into CSVGGTGWWETQYF.